A single sample is the source of the 2 T cell receptor beta chains below, sequenced in a study of blood T cells in healthy people across ages. A second PCR of 7 to 11 cycles used a sample-barcoded 5' primer and a J-beta primer mix. MiXCR, applied by TCRdb to the 5' RACE reads, yields one record per CDR3 protein. The table lists 450,000 to 650,000 distinct CDR3 sequences, nearly 25% of them singletons. These data were likewise used in another study, on T cells of mothers and their children.

Input material: blood. Source of these receptors: a boy between 5 and 17 years old in good health.

The chain employs TRBV4-3 and TRBJ2-2, with D maybe TRBD1 (7 bases). The CDR3 is 22 residues long. The ends were cut back, 3 bases at V and 0 bases at J, with 29 bases in the middle. Per germline, CDR1 LGHNA and CDR2 YSLEER. DNA of the CDR3: TGCGCCAGCAGCCAGGACCCTCGGGAGACAGGGCCTAAAAGGCCGAACACCGGGGAGCTGTTTTTT. Residues: CASSQDPRETGPKRPNTGELFF.

This clonotype was detected only a few times. The CDR3 protein is CASSLASGKQFF. The CDR3 DNA follows: TGTGCCAGCAGCTTAGCTAGCGGGAAGCAGTTCTTC. J is TRBJ2-1 and V is TRBV7-9; 8 bases map to TRBD2. The CDR3 runs 12 residues. Germline V CDR1 and CDR2: SEHNR, FQNEAQ (reference sequence). V gave up 0 bases and J gave up 11 bases; unmatched junction bases: 0.